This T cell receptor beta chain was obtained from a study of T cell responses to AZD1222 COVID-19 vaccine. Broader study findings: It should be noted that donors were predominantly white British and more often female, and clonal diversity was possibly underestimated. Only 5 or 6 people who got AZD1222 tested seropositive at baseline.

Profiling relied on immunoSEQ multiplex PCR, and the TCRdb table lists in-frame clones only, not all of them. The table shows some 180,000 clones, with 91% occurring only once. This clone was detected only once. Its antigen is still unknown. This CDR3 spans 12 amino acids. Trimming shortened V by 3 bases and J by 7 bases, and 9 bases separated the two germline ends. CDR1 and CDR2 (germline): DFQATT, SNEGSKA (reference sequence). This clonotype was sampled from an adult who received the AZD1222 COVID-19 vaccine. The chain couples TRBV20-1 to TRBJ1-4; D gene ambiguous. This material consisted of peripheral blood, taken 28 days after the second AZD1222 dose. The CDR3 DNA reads TGCAGTGCTAGTGGGAGATCTGAAAAACTGTTTTTT. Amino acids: CSASGRSEKLFF.